The count of the clone carrying this T cell receptor beta chain is one. Antigen specificity is unknown. This specimen belongs to a study of a mutant IDH1 vaccine in newly diagnosed glioma. Study as a whole: Treatment recipients were around 62% male and roughly 38% female, and their mean age was roughly 40 years. Previous care, which was radiotherapy, temozolomide, or both, most often involved both. General study findings and limits: It was more than 80% of patients that developed vaccine-induced immune responses.

The assay was immunoSEQ multiplex PCR, and TCRdb's table has in-frame clones only and misses some. This sample has approximately 25,000 clones, with around 93% found just once. Germline V lookup: CDR1 MNHNS, CDR2 SASEGT. The CDR3 consists of 13 residues. The V gene lost 0 bases and the J gene lost 5 bases, with 6 bases spanning the gap. Time point indicated: baseline, week 1 (first vaccination visit). Treatment meaning: pre-vaccination baseline after standard-of-care therapy. Patients carried new grade 3 or 4 IDH1-mutant astrocytomas lacking nuclear ATRX. The clonotype originates from a man aged 35 to 55 with glioma. This rearrangement joins TRBV6-1 to TRBJ2-3, with D hard to call. This sample comprised PBMCs, obtained from a glioma patient treated with radiotherapy, temozolomide or both. CDR3 residues: CASSEAKLDTQYF. In DNA, the CDR3 is TGTGCCAGCAGTGAAGCGAAATTAGATACGCAGTATTTT.